Below, 18 T cell receptor beta chains from the same sample are listed, as sequenced in a study of T cells in Graves' hyperthyroidism and ophthalmopathy. The investigators amplified TCR beta CDR3 regions from RNA transcripts. TCR CDR3 underwent first-round RT-PCR with the HTBI primer set. TCRdb reprocessed the multiplex PCR reads via MiXCR and lists one record per CDR3 protein. The repertoire holds more than 500,000 distinct CDR3 sequences, about 16% seen once, with 25% to 30% in the top ten. Input material: blood. Receptor source: a woman under 40 with Graves' ophthalmopathy.

The chain has TRBV6-2 or TRBV6-3 and TRBJ2-1; 15 bases line up with TRBD2. This CDR3 is 18 amino acids long. Germline CDR1 MNHEY, CDR2 SVGEGT. V was clipped by 7 bases and J by 4 bases; unmatched bases: 11. CDR3 amino acids: CASTPGLAGGGGYNEQFF. The DNA of the CDR3 is TGTGCCAGCACCCCGGGACTAGCGGGAGGAGGGGGATACAATGAGCAGTTCTTC.

At least ten counts were recorded for this clonotype. The chain couples TRBV28 to TRBJ2-7; D is ambiguous. CDR1 is MDHEN and CDR2 is SYDVKM in the germline V gene. V gave up 6 bases and J gave up 2 bases, with 17 bases separating them. The CDR3 spans 15 residues. CDR3 nucleotides: TGTGCCAGCAGCCCCCACGGCTTCCAACCCTACGAGCAGTACTTC. This encodes CASSPHGFQPYEQYF.

CDR3 protein: CALPGTTNNEQFF. CDR3 bases: TGTGCCCTTCCCGGGACTACAAACAATGAGCAGTTCTTC. The J gene is TRBJ2-1, the V gene TRBV7-3; 7 bases align to TRBD2. CDR1 and CDR2 (germline): SGHTA, FQGTGA. V shed 11 bases, J shed 5 bases, and the junction held 9 bases outside the gene matches. The CDR3 contains 13 residues.

This clonotype was counted only a few times. The chain carries TRBV7-8 and TRBJ2-7; 7 nucleotides align to TRBD2. CDR1 SGHVS and CDR2 FQNEAQ come from the germline V gene. With V trimmed by 5 bases and J by 7 bases, 14 bases remained unmatched. The CDR3 totals 15 residues. CDR3 in amino acids: CASSPIGEGYWEQYF. The CDR3 DNA reads TGTGCCAGCAGCCCAATAGGGGAGGGCTACTGGGAGCAGTACTTC.

This clonotype was picked up a small number of times. Without the conserved terminal phenylalanine or tryptophan, this CDR3 likely stems from a read error. This CDR3 reads CAWSPAQETQYL. The DNA of the CDR3 is TGTGCCTGGAGTCCGGCCCAGGAGACCCAGTACCTC. This chain links TRBV30 with TRBJ2-5; D not resolved. With 2 bases removed from V and 5 bases from J, the gap between germline ends came to 9 bases. This CDR3 spans 12 amino acids. Germline assignment: CDR1 GTSNPN and CDR2 SVGIG (reference sequence).

This rearrangement joins TRBV20-1 to TRBJ2-5, with 11 bases lining up with TRBD2. This CDR3 has 13 residues. After removal of 7 bases from V and 4 bases from J, the junction contained 5 bases not matched to a gene. The germline CDR1 and CDR2 sequences are DFQATT and SNEGSKA (reference sequence). The chain's CDR3 is CSELAGAGETQYF. CDR3 bases: TGCAGTGAACTAGCGGGAGCTGGAGAGACCCAGTACTTC.

This clonotype was observed at least ten times. CDR3: CSAISAGLFEAFF. The CDR3 DNA is TGCAGTGCTATTAGTGCGGGTCTCTTTGAAGCTTTCTTT. The chain combines TRBV20-1 with TRBJ1-1; D gene unclear. From germline, CDR1 is DFQATT and CDR2 SNEGSKA (reference sequence). The CDR3 loop spans 13 amino acids. The V end was cut by 4 bases, the J end by 7 bases, with 16 bases between.

This clonotype was recorded a few times. The CDR3 sequence is CASRIADEAFF. The CDR3 nucleotides are TGTGCCAGTAGGATCGCAGACGAAGCTTTCTTT. This chain uses TRBV19 with TRBJ1-1; D is undetermined. In germline, CDR1 is LNHDA, CDR2 SQIVND (reference sequence). This CDR3 contains 11 residues. Trimming removed 6 bases at V and 8 bases at J, with 10 bases between.

This clonotype came up a few times. This chain uses TRBV28 with TRBJ2-1; 7 bases agree with TRBD1. The CDR3 has 16 amino acids. Germline assignment: CDR1 MDHEN and CDR2 SYDVKM. V was pared by 4 bases and J by 8 bases, with 14 bases of the junction left unmatched. CDR3 residues: CASSSLTGNTGDEQFF. CDR3 DNA sequence: TGTGCCAGCAGTTCCCTGACAGGGAACACGGGCGATGAGCAGTTCTTC. Looking up the rest from reference TRBV28 and TRBJ2-1 gives the full variable domain: DVKVTQSSRYLVKRTGEKVFLECVQDMDHENMFWYRQDPGLGLRLIYFSYDVKMKEKGDIPEGYSVSREKKERFSLILESASTNQTSMYLCASSSLTGNTGDEQFFGPGTRLTVL.

This clonotype was recorded only once. J is TRBJ2-1 and V is TRBV20-1; the match to TRBD2 covers 9 bases. V shed 1 base, J shed 9 bases, and the junction held 7 bases outside the gene matches. Germline V lookup: CDR1 DFQATT, CDR2 SNEGSKA (reference sequence). This CDR3 has 14 amino acids. DNA for the CDR3: TGCAGTGCTAGAGTTGCGGGAGGGAGGAGTGAGCAGTTCTTC. Translating gives CSARVAGGRSEQFF.

The chain links TRBV19 to TRBJ2-1; a weak D match, TRBD1 (5 bases). Germline values: CDR1 LNHDA, CDR2 SQIVND (reference sequence). The CDR3 spans 14 residues. V gave up 7 bases and J gave up 8 bases, with 18 bases separating them. CDR3 residues: CASKSGYLLDEQFF. CDR3 nucleotide sequence: TGTGCCAGTAAATCAGGGTATCTCCTTGATGAGCAGTTCTTC.

This clonotype was observed at least ten times. The chain joins TRBV30 to TRBJ2-7, with 8 bases that match TRBD1. J gave up 6 bases and V 3 bases, and 4 bases lay outside the gene matches. The germline CDR1 and CDR2 sequences are GTSNPN and SVGIG (reference sequence). The length of the CDR3 is 12 residues. The CDR3 nucleotides are TGTGCCTGGAGCGATACAGGGGGCGAGCAGTACTTC. Protein sequence: CAWSDTGGEQYF.

As regards this clonotype: This may be a read error: a much more frequent sequence differs by one nucleotide. The rearrangement links TRBV12-3 or TRBV12-4 to TRBJ2-1; D is unresolved. The J call may not be correct, given that the DNA end is closer to TRBJ2-7. The CDR3 is made up of 13 amino acids. CDR3 sequence reads: CASSADRNNEQYF. CDR3 sequence (DNA): TGTGCCAGCAGCGCGGACCGGAACAATGAGCAGTACTTC.

The chain has TRBV5-1 and TRBJ2-7; TRBD2 matches 11 bases. CDR3 length: 15 amino acids. V trimming: 4 bases; J trimming: 5 bases; junction bases outside the gene matches: 8. Germline CDR1 and CDR2: SGHRS and YFSETQ. This chain's CDR3 is CASSHLAGGSNEQYF. As DNA, the CDR3 is TGCGCCAGCAGCCACCTAGCGGGAGGCTCGAACGAGCAGTACTTC.

As for this clonotype: A much bigger clone sits one base away, suggesting this may be a read error. The rearrangement joins TRBV7-8 to TRBJ2-7; TRBD2 is a possible D gene (7 bases). Germline values: CDR1 SGHVS, CDR2 FQNEAQ. The CDR3 loop spans 16 amino acids. V was clipped by 4 bases and J by 2 bases, with 18 bases between them. The chain's CDR3 is CASSSLGGAEPYEQYF. The CDR3 DNA reads as TGTGCCAGCAGCTCCTTGGGGGGGGCCGAACCCTACGAGCAGTACTTC.

The CDR3 nucleotides read TGCAGTGCTAGGGACTTCCTTCCCGGGGAGCTGTTTTTT. Protein sequence: CSARDFLPGELFF. This chain links TRBV20-1 with TRBJ2-2; maybe TRBD2 (5 bases). With 3 bases removed from V and 6 bases from J, the gap between germline ends came to 11 bases. Germline V gene lookup returns CDR1 DFQATT and CDR2 SNEGSKA (reference sequence). CDR3 size: 13 residues.

This clonotype was detected ten times or more. The junction and the germline gene differ at one end; a read error may be behind it. This chain uses TRBV7-7 with TRBJ2-1, with D possibly being TRBD2 (6 bases). Germline V gene lookup returns CDR1 SSHAT and CDR2 FNYEAQ (reference sequence). CDR3 size: 13 residues. This chain's CDR3 is CASSLGGPNEQFF. CDR3 coding DNA: TGTGCTAGCAGCTTAGGAGGGCCCAATGAGCAGTTCTTC.

This clonotype has ten or more counts. The rearrangement uses TRBV24-1 and TRBJ2-4; D is undetermined. This CDR3 spans 12 amino acids. Germline CDR1 is KGHDR and CDR2 is SFDVKD. V was trimmed by 5 bases and J by 0 bases, leaving 1 base between them. The CDR3 bases are TGTGCCACCAGTGTAGCCAAAAACATTCAGTACTTC. It encodes CATSVAKNIQYF.